This T cell receptor (beta chain) is from a study of spatial heterogeneity in lung cancer. This clonotype was seen a handful of times. TCRdb redid the calling of the 5' RACE reads with MiXCR, one entry per CDR3 protein. The data show some 34,000 distinct CDR3 sequences, less than 9.5% seen once. As for time point: sample taken at primary tumor resection. This clonotype was sampled from a female donor with early-stage non-small cell lung cancer. The sequencing used PBMCs, collected at surgery.

For the CDR3, the DNA is TGTGCCAGCAGCTCACGGGGTGGGACCCTTCAAGAGACCCAGTACTTC. The encoded protein is CASSSRGGTLQETQYF. This chain connects TRBV7-8 to TRBJ2-5; D may be TRBD1 or TRBD2 (5 bases each). Trimming left V 4 bases short and J 2 bases short, with 17 bases between. The CDR3 spans 16 residues. The germline V gene encodes CDR1 SGHVS and CDR2 FQNEAQ. Full variable domain (rest looked up from reference TRBV7-8 and TRBJ2-5): GAGVSQSPRYKVAKRGQDVALRCDPISGHVSLFWYQQALGQGPEFLTYFQNEAQLDKSGLPSDRFFAERPEGSVSTLKIQRTQQEDSAVYLCASSSRGGTLQETQYFGPGTRLLVL.